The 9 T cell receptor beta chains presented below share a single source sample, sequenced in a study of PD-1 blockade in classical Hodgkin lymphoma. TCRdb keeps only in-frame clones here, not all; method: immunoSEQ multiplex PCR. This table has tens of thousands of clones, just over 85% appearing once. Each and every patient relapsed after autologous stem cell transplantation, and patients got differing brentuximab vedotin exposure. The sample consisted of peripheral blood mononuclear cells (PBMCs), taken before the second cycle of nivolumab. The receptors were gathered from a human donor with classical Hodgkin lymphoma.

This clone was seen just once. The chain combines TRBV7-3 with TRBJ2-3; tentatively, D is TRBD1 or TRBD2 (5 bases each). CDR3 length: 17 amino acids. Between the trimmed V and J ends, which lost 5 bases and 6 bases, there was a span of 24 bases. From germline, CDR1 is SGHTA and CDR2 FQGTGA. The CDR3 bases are TGTGCCAGCAGCCTTCAACCGGGACCAAGTTTATTGGATACGCAGTATTTT. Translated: CASSLQPGPSLLDTQYF.

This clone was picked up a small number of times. The DNA of the CDR3 is TGCAGCGTTGTGTTAAGGGGCAATGAAAAACTGTTTTTT. Its translation: CSVVLRGNEKLFF. The chain couples TRBV29-1 to TRBJ1-4, with TRBD1 as a possible D gene (5 bases). Trimming took 4 bases from V and 5 from J, leaving 11 bases between them. This CDR3 is 13 amino acids long. Germline CDR1 SQVTM, CDR2 ANQGSEA.

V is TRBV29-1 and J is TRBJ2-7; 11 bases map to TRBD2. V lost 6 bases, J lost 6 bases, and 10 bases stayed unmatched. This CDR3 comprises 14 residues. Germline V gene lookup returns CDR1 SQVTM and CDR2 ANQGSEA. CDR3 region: CSVKLSGRAGEQYF. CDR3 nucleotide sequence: TGCAGCGTAAAGCTTAGCGGGAGGGCAGGCGAGCAGTACTTC.

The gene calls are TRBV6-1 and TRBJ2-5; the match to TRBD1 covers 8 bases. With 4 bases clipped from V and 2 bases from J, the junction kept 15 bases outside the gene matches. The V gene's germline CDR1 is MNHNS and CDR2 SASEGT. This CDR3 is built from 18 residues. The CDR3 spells CASSAVHGQGDGQETQYF. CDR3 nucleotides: TGTGCCAGCAGTGCTGTTCATGGACAGGGAGATGGACAAGAGACCCAGTACTTC.

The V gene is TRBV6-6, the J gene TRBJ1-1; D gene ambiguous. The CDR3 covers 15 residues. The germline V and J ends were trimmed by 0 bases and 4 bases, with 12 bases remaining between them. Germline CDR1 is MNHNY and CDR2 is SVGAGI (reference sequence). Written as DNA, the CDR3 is TGTGCCAGCAGTTACTCGACTGGGCTCGGCACTGAAGCTTTCTTT. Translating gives CASSYSTGLGTEAFF.

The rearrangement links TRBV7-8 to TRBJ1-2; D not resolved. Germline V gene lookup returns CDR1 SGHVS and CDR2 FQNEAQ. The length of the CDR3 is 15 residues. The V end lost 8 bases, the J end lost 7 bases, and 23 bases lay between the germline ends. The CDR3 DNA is TGTGCCAGCGTCCCAAGAGCCCTTGCAACGTCTGGCTACACCTTC. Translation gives CASVPRALATSGYTF.

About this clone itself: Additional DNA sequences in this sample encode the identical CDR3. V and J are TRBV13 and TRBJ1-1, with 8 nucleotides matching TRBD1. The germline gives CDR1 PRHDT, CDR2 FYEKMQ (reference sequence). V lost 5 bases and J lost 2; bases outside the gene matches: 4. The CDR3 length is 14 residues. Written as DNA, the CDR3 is TGTGCCAGCAGCCTCGGACAGGGTAACACTGAAGCTTTCTTT. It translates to CASSLGQGNTEAFF.

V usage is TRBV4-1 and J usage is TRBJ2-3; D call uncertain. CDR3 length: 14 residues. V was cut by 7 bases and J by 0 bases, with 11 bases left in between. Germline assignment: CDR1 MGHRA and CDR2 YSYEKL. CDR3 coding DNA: TGCGCCAGCAATCGAATACCTAGCACAGATACGCAGTATTTT. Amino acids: CASNRIPSTDTQYF.

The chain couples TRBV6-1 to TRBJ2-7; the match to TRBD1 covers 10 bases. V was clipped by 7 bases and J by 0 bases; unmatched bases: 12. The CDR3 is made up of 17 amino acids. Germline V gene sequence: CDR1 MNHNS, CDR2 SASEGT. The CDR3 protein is CASNDRQGAVGSYEQYF. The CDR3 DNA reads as TGTGCCAGCAATGACCGACAGGGGGCAGTAGGCTCCTACGAGCAGTACTTC.